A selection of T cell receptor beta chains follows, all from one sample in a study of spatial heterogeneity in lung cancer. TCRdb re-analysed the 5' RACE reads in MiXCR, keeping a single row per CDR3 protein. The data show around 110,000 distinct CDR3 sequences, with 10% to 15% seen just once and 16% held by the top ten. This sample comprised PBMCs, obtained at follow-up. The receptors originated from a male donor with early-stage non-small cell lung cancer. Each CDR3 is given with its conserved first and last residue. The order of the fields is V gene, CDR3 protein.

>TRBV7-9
CASSPGGAAGWYEQYF
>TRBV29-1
CSVGRTDRAGGSRLFF
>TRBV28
CASSFFQGLDEQYF
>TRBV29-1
CSVLQGGWDIQYF
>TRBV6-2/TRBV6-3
CASSPWTGRGENEQFF
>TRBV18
CASSLNHVDQPQHF
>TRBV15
CATSRDSFYEQYF
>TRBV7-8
CASSLHSGSLTEQYF
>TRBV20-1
CSAGPRTGAAYEQYF
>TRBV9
CASSVEPETQYF
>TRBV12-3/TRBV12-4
CASSLGGNPDEQYF
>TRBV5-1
CASSFRGLGTEAFF
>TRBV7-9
CASSTTGFGNYGYTF
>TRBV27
CASSFVQSTDTQYF
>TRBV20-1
CSARDQGGARSPLHF
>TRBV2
CVSFGQGLNEQFF
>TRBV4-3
CASSKGGEVQEKLFF
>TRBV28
CASSLYSGGAHNEQFF
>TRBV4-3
CASSRLAGGTSSYEQYF
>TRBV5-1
CASSQTRDKNYGYTF
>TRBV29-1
CSVEGGPGRETQYF
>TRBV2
CASSPPDSPQMRPQHF
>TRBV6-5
CASSYGKQETQYF